This T cell receptor beta chain derives from a study of blood T cells in healthy people across ages (dated by TCRdb to between 2014 and 2017). Notes on the research overall: In model experiments, template switching captured roughly one uniquely barcoded TCR beta cDNA molecule for every two T cells. To avoid experimental bias, donors of different ages were randomly spread across the sequencing lanes. The donors were split into four age groups: young (average 16 years), middle-aged (about 40), aged (roughly 68) and long-lived (approximately 80). The study analyzed two additional independent replicas of 1 million unique cDNA reads from the same blood draw for two donors, one aged 18 to 30 and one aged 80 or older. To track age-related changes in TCR beta repertoire diversity, the study relied on deep sequencing normalized with unique cDNA molecular identifiers. Overall study results and their limits: Since profiling was done on bulk unsorted PBMCs, naive and antigen-experienced compartments could not be conclusively compared. Because the CMV infection status of the donors was unknown, age-related changes in expanded clonotypes may potentially have been confounded. Compared with the aged group, the long-lived group had more naive CD4+ T cells, fewer expanded clones and increased TCR diversity, a pattern suggesting age selection. As age increased, observed TCR beta diversity per million T cells dropped in a roughly linear way, and a significant reduction was already evident by age 40. Estimates of total diversity based on one million sequenced T cells were considered lower bounds and underestimates. A strong correlation was found between observed TCR beta diversity and the percentage of naive T cells measured by flow cytometry.

Libraries were constructed by 5' RACE. TCRdb shows the sequencer as Illumina HiSeq 2500. A second PCR of about 7 to 12 cycles was run with a J-beta primer mix and a sample-barcoded 5' primer. A template-switch 5' adaptor carrying 12 random nucleotides introduced a unique molecular identifier onto each TCR beta cDNA molecule. At least 2.5 million CDR3-containing paired-end reads were obtained from each sample. First-strand cDNA was synthesized from all RNA with the Mint cDNA synthesis kit, primed by a TRBC-specific oligonucleotide. All cDNA was treated with uracil-DNA glycosylase and then went through a first 18-cycle PCR with the universal primers M1SS and BC2_uni_R. The published analysis was carried out like this. For normalization, 1 million high-quality reads were randomly selected from each sample, with every read carrying a distinct molecular identifier. Reads sharing molecular identifiers were discarded rather than binned into consensus sequences. MiTCR, run with a Q25 quality threshold and the strictest error-elimination algorithm, handled CDR3 identification, clonotype clustering and error correction. A nonparametric unseen species model with Euler transformation was used to estimate lower-bound total TCR beta diversity. TCRdb trimmed the raw reads at Q25, called clones with MiXCR and kept productive beta chains. A single entry per CDR3 protein holds the most common genes and DNA from its merged rows. The V and J calls reflect TCRdb's pipeline rather than the authors' work. A total of some 1.4 million distinct CDR3 sequences appear in this sample, around 39% of them only once. The leading ten clones occupy approximately 7.9% of the sample.

To note about this clonotype: Its antigen is currently not known. Base qualities are not at hand, and no much larger clone is one base apart.

At the junction V is shortened by 4 bases and J by 2 bases, with 12 bases in between. As encoded in the germline V gene, CDR1 is SGHRS while CDR2 is YFSETQ. The CDR3, from cysteine to phenylalanine, totals 14 residues. Solely the CDR3 DNA is kept, with 42 bases framed from the first base. The approximately 39 donors, aged about 6 to 100 years, were systemically healthy Caucasian individuals from Russia. Each donor gave around 9.5 milliliters of peripheral blood, collected into EDTA-treated Vacutainer tubes. Ficoll-Paque density-gradient centrifugation was used to isolate PBMCs, with at least 7 million per sample. Trizol reagent was used to extract total RNA from PBMCs, with at least 5 micrograms per sample. For every donor, flow cytometry on a PBMC aliquot measured the percentage of naive CD45RAhigh/CD27high T cells.

Recombination connected TRBV5-1 to TRBJ1-2, with TRBD1 tentatively as D gene (5 bases match). This sequence was found in a woman between 18 and 29 years old in good health. The sample was blood. The DNA sequence follows: TGCGCCAGCAGCATTGGACATGGAAACTATGGCTACACCTTC. It is translated as CASSIGHGNYGYTF.